These T cell receptor beta chains were read from a single sample in a study of beta chain features in type 1 diabetes. The method was immunoSEQ multiplex PCR; TCRdb's version includes in-frame clones alone and lacks a portion of them. The sample yields 130,000 to 150,000 clones, 9.2% seen once. Sequenced input: central memory CD4+ T cells from blood. The receptors were sampled from a man aged 18 to 30 in good health. The CDR3 runs from the conserved cysteine through the conserved F or W. The order of the fields is D gene, clone size, V gene, J gene, CDR3 DNA, CDR3 protein. The D gene is left open where the match is weak. Expanded clones are given a class, and other clones once, few, many or no size at all.

TRBD2	-	TRBV18	TRBJ2-7	TGTGCCAGCTCACCTCCTAGCGGGGCCGCTTCCTACGAGCAGTACTTC	CASSPPSGAASYEQYF
-	many	TRBV7-2	TRBJ2-7	TGTGCCAGCAGCCCGAGGCCGGGGGAGCAGTACTTC	CASSPRPGEQYF
TRBD2	-	TRBV5-4	TRBJ2-3	TGTGCCAGCAGTCCTGGACTAGCGGGGGGTAGAGATACGCAGTATTTT	CASSPGLAGGRDTQYF
-	-	TRBV18	TRBJ2-3	TGTGCCAGCTCACAAGGACAGCGCACAGATACGCAGTATTTT	CASSQGQRTDTQYF
TRBD2	-	TRBV7-9	TRBJ2-3	TGTGCCAGCAGCCCCCCCGGGGGGGGGCCTTCAGATACGCAGTATTTT	CASSPPGGGPSDTQYF
TRBD2	-	TRBV15	TRBJ2-5	TGTGCCACCAGTCCAACTAGCGGGGGGAGAGAGACCCAGTACTTC	CATSPTSGGRETQYF
-	few	TRBV6-5	TRBJ2-1	TGTGCCAGCAGTTACTCCACTAGCAATGAGCAGTTCTTC	CASSYSTSNEQFF
-	few	TRBV30	TRBJ1-2	TGTGCCTGGAGCGCCGGGATTACTAAGAACCATGGCTACACCTTC	CAWSAGITKNHGYTF
TRBD1	many	TRBV5-4	TRBJ1-1	TGTGCCAGCAGCCGGGACAGATGGACTGAAGCTTTCTTT	CASSRDRWTEAFF
TRBD1	few	TRBV25-1	TRBJ2-2	TGTGCCAGCAGGAGGAGGACAGGGTTAGGGGGGAACACCGGGGAGCTGTTTTTT	CASRRRTGLGGNTGELFF
TRBD1	few	TRBV6-1	TRBJ1-3	TGTGCCAGCAGTGAATACAGGGGTGACACCATATATTTT	CASSEYRGDTIYF
-	few	TRBV18	TRBJ1-6	TGTGCCAGCTCACCTTCGGCGGACAGTGGATCTTCACCCCTCCACTTT	CASSPSADSGSSPLHF
-	few	TRBV18	TRBJ2-7	TGTGCCAGCTCTCTCAACCGGGCCGGGGGTGAGCAGTACTTC	CASSLNRAGGEQYF
-	-	TRBV5-4	TRBJ1-2	TGTGCCAGCAGCCAAGAACCCAGGGAAATAGGGTATGGCTACACCTTC	CASSQEPREIGYGYTF
TRBD1	few	TRBV30	TRBJ1-4	TGTGCCTGGAGTGTACAGGGGGGGTCCGAAAAACTGTTTTTT	CAWSVQGGSEKLFF
-	few	TRBV5-4	TRBJ2-2	TGTGCCAGCAGCCACGGAGCCAACACCGGGGAGCTGTTTTTT	CASSHGANTGELFF
TRBD1	few	TRBV5-6	TRBJ2-2	TGTGCCAGCAGCCGGACAGGTACCGGGGAGCTGTTTTTT	CASSRTGTGELFF
-	-	TRBV4-2	TRBJ1-1	TGTGCCAGCAGCCAAGACACAGGGAAGACAACTGAAGCTTTCTTT	CASSQDTGKTTEAFF
-	few	TRBV5-4	TRBJ2-1	TGTGCCAGCAGCTTAGCGGGTTCTAACAATGAGCAGTTCTTC	CASSLAGSNNEQFF
-	many	TRBV18	TRBJ1-1	TGTGCCAGCTCTTCGGTTAACACTGAAGCTTTCTTT	CASSSVNTEAFF
-	-	TRBV18	TRBJ1-1	TGTGCCAGCTACGGTCGGGGGGGGAACACTGAAGCTTTCTTT	CASYGRGGNTEAFF
TRBD2	few	TRBV5-1	TRBJ2-1	TGCGCCAGCAGCCCAGAACTAGCGGGGGGGCCCAATGAGCAGTTCTTC	CASSPELAGGPNEQFF
TRBD1	-	TRBV5-6	TRBJ2-5	TGTGCCAGCAGCACAGACAGGGGACAAGAGACCCAGTACTTC	CASSTDRGQETQYF
-	few	TRBV19	TRBJ1-3	TGTGCCAGTAGTATGTACAGCCGCTCTGGAAACACCATATATTTT	CASSMYSRSGNTIYF
TRBD1	-	TRBV11-2	TRBJ2-7	TGTGCCAGCAGGAGGGACAGCTACGAGCAGTACTTC	CASRRDSYEQYF
TRBD1	-	TRBV7-2	TRBJ2-5	TGTGCCAGCAGCCGGGGACAGGGGGCCGGGGAGACCCAGTACTTC	CASSRGQGAGETQYF
TRBD2	-	TRBV7-8	TRBJ2-5	TGTGCCAGCAGCTTAATAAGCGGGAAAGAGACCCAGTACTTC	CASSLISGKETQYF
TRBD2	few	TRBV7-2	TRBJ2-5	TGTGCCAGCAGCTTAGCCGGGACTAGCGGGGGGGCCGGAAAGACCCAGTACTTC	CASSLAGTSGGAGKTQYF
TRBD1	-	TRBV7-3	TRBJ2-1	TGTGCCAGCAGCTCACAGGGGGCTGCTGAGCAGTTCTTC	CASSSQGAAEQFF
-	few	TRBV5-1	TRBJ2-7	TGCGCCAGCAGCTTGAAGTCTCTAGGACTTTTTCGGGAGCAGTACTTC	CASSLKSLGLFREQYF
-	-	TRBV5-6	TRBJ1-3	TGTGCCAGCAGCTTGTTTCAGGGAAACTCTGGAAACACCATATATTTT	CASSLFQGNSGNTIYF
-	few	TRBV7-8	TRBJ2-5	TGTGCCAGCAGCTCTAGGAGTGTCCCCATGGGAGAGACCCAGTACTTC	CASSSRSVPMGETQYF
TRBD1	few	TRBV9	TRBJ1-3	TGTGCCAGCAGCGTAGGGGTTCGGGACAGTGGAAACACCATATATTTT	CASSVGVRDSGNTIYF
TRBD1	-	TRBV4-3	TRBJ2-3	TGCGCCAGCAGCCAAGATCTCGGTAGGACAGGGGCGCAGTATTTT	CASSQDLGRTGAQYF
-	-	TRBV6-1	TRBJ1-2	TGTGCCAGCAGGCCCGGGAGTAACTATGGCTACACCTTC	CASRPGSNYGYTF
-	few	TRBV4-1	TRBJ1-5	TGCGCCAGCAGCCAGACGGGGAATAGCAATCAGCCCCAGCATTTT	CASSQTGNSNQPQHF
TRBD1	-	TRBV27	TRBJ1-6	TGTGCCAGCAGGGGGACAGGGGGGCAAGATTCACCCCTCCACTTT	CASRGTGGQDSPLHF
TRBD1	few	TRBV9	TRBJ2-7	TGTGCCAGCAGCCGCGGACAGGGATTCCTCTACGAGCAGTACTTC	CASSRGQGFLYEQYF
-	-	TRBV6-5	TRBJ1-6	TGTGCCAGCAGTTACTCGATGGCGGGTGGAAATTCACCCCTCCACTTT	CASSYSMAGGNSPLHF